Each of the 14 T cell receptor beta chains below was sequenced from the same sample in a study of blood T cell repertoires in COVID-19. Profiling relied on immunoSEQ multiplex PCR, and the TCRdb table lists in-frame clones only, not all of them. The sample lists fewer than 200,000 clones, roughly 72% seen once, with 3.7% in the top ten. The sample was peripheral blood. Receptor source: a woman aged 80 or over with acute or convalescent COVID-19.

This rearrangement joins TRBV4-2 to TRBJ2-3; 7 nucleotides match TRBD2. There are 15 residues in the CDR3. Trimming took 1 base from V and 5 from J; bases not matched to a gene: 6. CDR1 is LGHNA, CDR2 YNFKEQ, per germline. CDR3 region: CASSQGAGERDTQYF. CDR3 DNA: TGTGCCAGCAGCCAAGGGGCGGGAGAGAGAGATACGCAGTATTTT.

The rearrangement uses TRBV3-1 (or the pseudogene TRBV3-2) and TRBJ1-1, with D possibly matching TRBD1 (6 bases). Between the trimmed V and J ends, which lost 1 base and 2 bases, there was a span of 11 bases. CDR1 is LGHDT and CDR2 is YNNKEL in the germline V gene (reference sequence). This CDR3 is 15 amino acids long. This CDR3 is CASSQGGGFNTEAFF. For the CDR3, the DNA is TGTGCCAGCAGCCAAGGAGGGGGATTTAACACTGAAGCTTTCTTT.

This clone was seen a handful of times. The gene calls are TRBV6-2 or TRBV6-3 and TRBJ1-1; the match to TRBD1 covers 8 bases. Germline trimming cut 5 bases from V and 0 bases from J; bases unmatched to any gene: 5. Germline V lookup: CDR1 MNHEY, CDR2 SVGEGT. The CDR3 is 15 residues long. Here the CDR3 DNA reads TGTGCCAGCAGTGGGGACAGGCTGGTGAACACTGAAGCTTTCTTT. This codes for CASSGDRLVNTEAFF.

The chain couples TRBV30 to TRBJ2-7; D call uncertain. This CDR3 has 11 amino acids. V lost 0 bases, J lost 13 bases, and 13 bases lay in between. Germline V gene sequence: CDR1 GTSNPN, CDR2 SVGIG (reference sequence). The CDR3 region has the DNA TGTGCCTGGAGTGTAGACATAGTCACCTACTTC. It is translated as CAWSVDIVTYF.

This sequence joins TRBV5-1 and TRBJ1-4; D is possibly TRBD1 (5 bases). The CDR3 spans 14 residues. The V gene lost 0 bases and the J gene lost 5 bases, with 8 bases spanning the gap. The germline V gene has CDR1 SGHRS and CDR2 YFSETQ. The CDR3 nucleotides read TGCGCCAGCAGCTTGGCCCCAGGGAATGAAAAACTGTTTTTT. Protein: CASSLAPGNEKLFF. Together with reference TRBV5-1 and TRBJ1-4, the CDR3 gives the full variable domain: KAGVTQTPRYLIKTRGQQVTLSCSPISGHRSVSWYQQTPGQGLQFLFEYFSETQRNKGNFPGRFSGRQFSNSRSEMNVSTLELGDSALYLCASSLAPGNEKLFFGSGTQLSVL.

The chain joins TRBV12-3 or TRBV12-4 to TRBJ1-1, with D possibly being TRBD1 (5 bases). The CDR3 consists of 13 residues. Trimming took off 6 bases at V and 0 bases at J, with 8 bases between the two ends. The CDR3 DNA follows: TGTGCCAGCAGGAGACAGTTGAACACTGAAGCTTTCTTT. It codes for CASRRQLNTEAFF.

The V call is TRBV9, the J call TRBJ1-6, with D uncertain. The CDR3 has 15 amino acids. In germline, CDR1 is SGDLS, CDR2 YYNGEE. Trimming cost V 4 bases and J 7 bases, with 15 bases left between them. The CDR3 region is CASSTNTAVNSPLHF. The CDR3 coding sequence is TGTGCCAGCAGCACAAACACCGCAGTCAATTCACCCCTCCACTTT.

This chain links TRBV6-5 with TRBJ1-6, with no clear D. V dropped 2 bases and J dropped 9 bases, with 11 bases sitting between them. The CDR3 is 14 amino acids. Germline assignment: CDR1 MNHEY and CDR2 SVGAGI. CDR3 loop: CASSYEGRASPLHF. The CDR3 region has the DNA TGTGCCAGCAGTTACGAGGGCAGAGCTTCACCCCTCCACTTT.

This chain links TRBV7-6 with TRBJ1-1; a weak D match, TRBD1 (5 bases). CDR1 and CDR2 (germline): SGHVS, FNYEAQ. The CDR3 is 14 amino acids. V lost 5 bases and J 2 bases, leaving 12 bases between the germline ends. The CDR3 loop is CASSASTANTEAFF. As DNA, the CDR3 is TGTGCCAGCAGCGCCTCGACAGCTAACACTGAAGCTTTCTTT.

The chain uses TRBV19 and TRBJ1-1, with 7 bases that match TRBD1. The germline gives CDR1 LNHDA, CDR2 SQIVND (reference sequence). This CDR3 comprises 14 residues. J gave up 4 bases and V 5 bases, and 7 bases lay outside the gene matches. CDR3 DNA: TGTGCCAGTAGTTTGACAGGGAGCAGCACTGAAGCTTTCTTT. Encoded protein: CASSLTGSSTEAFF.

This clone was observed a few times. The chain combines TRBV14 with TRBJ2-1; D perhaps matches TRBD2 (5 bases). This CDR3 has 16 amino acids. Germline-derived CDR1 and CDR2 are SGHDN and FVKESK. V lost 4 bases, J lost 2 bases, and 15 bases lay in between. CDR3 in amino acids: CASSPPGVAAYNEQFF. The CDR3 DNA reads TGTGCCAGCAGCCCACCCGGGGTAGCAGCCTACAATGAGCAGTTCTTC.

The gene calls are TRBV3-1 (or the pseudogene TRBV3-2) and TRBJ2-1; 7 positions match TRBD2. The junction had 8 bases not matched to a gene; V was cut back by 2 bases and J by 7 bases. Germline V gene lookup returns CDR1 LGHDT and CDR2 YNNKEL (reference sequence). The CDR3 extends over 15 amino acids. CDR3 amino acids: CASSQRREWGNEQFF. The CDR3 nucleotides are TGTGCCAGCAGCCAACGGCGGGAGTGGGGGAATGAGCAGTTCTTC.

This rearrangement joins TRBV7-2 to TRBJ1-2; a possible D gene is TRBD1 (6 bases). Germline-derived CDR1 and CDR2 are SGHTA and FQGNSA. This CDR3 is 15 amino acids long. V dropped 4 bases and J dropped 3 bases, with 15 bases sitting between them. The CDR3, as DNA: TGTGCCAGCAGCTCCATCGAAGGGGGGGACTATGGCTACACCTTC. Protein product: CASSSIEGGDYGYTF.

The V and J genes are TRBV6-2 or TRBV6-3 and TRBJ2-4; 8 nucleotides match TRBD1. Germline V gene lookup returns CDR1 MNHEY and CDR2 SVGEGT. The CDR3 has 15 residues. Unmatched junction bases numbered 9, after V lost 5 bases and J lost 6 bases. CDR3: CASSTPGQGGNIQYF. The CDR3 bases are TGTGCCAGCAGTACACCCGGACAGGGCGGAAACATTCAGTACTTC.